The source of this T cell receptor (beta chain) is a study of identical twins. With V trimmed by 0 bases and J by 2 bases, 4 bases remained unmatched. Germline CDR1 is LGHNA and CDR2 is YSLEER. The CDR3 totals 16 residues. TCRdb reprocessed the 5' RACE reads with MiXCR, giving one entry per CDR3 protein. Found here are 270,000 or so distinct CDR3 sequences, about 9% of them singletons; the top ten hold less than 4%. This clonotype was counted between two and nine times. A further study also used this sample, focusing on yellow fever vaccine responses in identical twins.

This clonotype originated in a woman younger than 30 in good health. This rearrangement joins TRBV4-3 to TRBJ2-1; 7 bases are shared with TRBD2. The specimen sequenced was CD8+ T cells sorted from blood. CDR3 DNA: TGCGCCAGCAGCCAAGACCTAGCGGAGGCCTACAATGAGCAGTTCTTC. Amino acids: CASSQDLAEAYNEQFF.